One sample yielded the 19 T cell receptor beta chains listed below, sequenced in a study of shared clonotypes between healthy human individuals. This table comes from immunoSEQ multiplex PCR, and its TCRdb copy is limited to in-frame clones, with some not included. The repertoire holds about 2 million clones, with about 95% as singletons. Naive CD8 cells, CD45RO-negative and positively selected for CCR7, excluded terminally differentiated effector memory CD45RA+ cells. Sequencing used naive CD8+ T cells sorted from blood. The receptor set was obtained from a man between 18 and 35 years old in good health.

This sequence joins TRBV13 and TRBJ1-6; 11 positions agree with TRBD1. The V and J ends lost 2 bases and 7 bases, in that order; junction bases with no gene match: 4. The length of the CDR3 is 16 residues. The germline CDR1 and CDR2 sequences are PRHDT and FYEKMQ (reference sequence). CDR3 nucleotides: TGTGCCAGCAGCTTATCGGACAGGGGGCAGAATTCACCCCTCCACTTT. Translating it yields CASSLSDRGQNSPLHF.

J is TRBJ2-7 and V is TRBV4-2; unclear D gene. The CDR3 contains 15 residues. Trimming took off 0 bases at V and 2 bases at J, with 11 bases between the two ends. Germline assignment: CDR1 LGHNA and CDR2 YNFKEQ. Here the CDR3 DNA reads TGTGCCAGCAGCCAAGAGGACCAGACCACCTACGAGCAGTACTTC. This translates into CASSQEDQTTYEQYF.

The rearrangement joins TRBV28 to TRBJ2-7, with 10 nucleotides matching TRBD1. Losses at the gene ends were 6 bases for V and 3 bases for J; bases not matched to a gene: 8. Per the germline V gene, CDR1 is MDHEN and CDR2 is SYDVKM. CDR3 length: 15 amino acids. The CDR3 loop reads CASRSTGGLNYEQYF. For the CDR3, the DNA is TGTGCCAGCAGATCGACAGGGGGCTTGAACTACGAGCAGTACTTC. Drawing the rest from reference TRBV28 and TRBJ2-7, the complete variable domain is DVKVTQSSRYLVKRTGEKVFLECVQDMDHENMFWYRQDPGLGLRLIYFSYDVKMKEKGDIPEGYSVSREKKERFSLILESASTNQTSMYLCASRSTGGLNYEQYFGPGTRLTVT.

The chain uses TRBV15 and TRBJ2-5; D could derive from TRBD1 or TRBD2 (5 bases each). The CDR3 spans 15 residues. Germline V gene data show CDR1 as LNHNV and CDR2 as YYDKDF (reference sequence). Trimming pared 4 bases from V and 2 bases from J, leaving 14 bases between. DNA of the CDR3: TGTGCCACCAGCACCTTTTTGGGGGTACAAGAGACCCAGTACTTC. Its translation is CATSTFLGVQETQYF.

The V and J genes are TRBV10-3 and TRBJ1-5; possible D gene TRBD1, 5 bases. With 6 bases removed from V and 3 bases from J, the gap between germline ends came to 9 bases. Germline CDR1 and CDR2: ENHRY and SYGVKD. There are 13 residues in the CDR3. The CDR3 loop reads CAISREDNQPQHF. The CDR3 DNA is TGTGCCATCAGCAGGGAAGACAATCAGCCCCAGCATTTT.

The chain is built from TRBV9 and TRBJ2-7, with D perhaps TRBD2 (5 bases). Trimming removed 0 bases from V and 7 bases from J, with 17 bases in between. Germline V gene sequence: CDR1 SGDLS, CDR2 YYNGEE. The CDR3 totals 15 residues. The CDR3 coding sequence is TGTGCCAGCAGCGTAGACACTAGTCAGTGGGATGAGCAGTACTTC. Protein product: CASSVDTSQWDEQYF.

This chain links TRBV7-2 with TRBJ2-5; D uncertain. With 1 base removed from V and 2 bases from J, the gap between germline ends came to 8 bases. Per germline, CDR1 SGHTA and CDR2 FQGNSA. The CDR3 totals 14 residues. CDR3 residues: CASSLEGWQETQYF. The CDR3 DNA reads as TGTGCCAGCAGCTTAGAGGGTTGGCAAGAGACCCAGTACTTC.

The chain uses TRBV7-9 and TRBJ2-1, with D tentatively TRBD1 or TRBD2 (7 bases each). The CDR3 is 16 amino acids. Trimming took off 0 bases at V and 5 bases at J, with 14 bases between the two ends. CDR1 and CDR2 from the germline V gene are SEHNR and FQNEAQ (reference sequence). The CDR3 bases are TGTGCCAGCAGCTTAGCGCAGGGGGGGCCCAACAATGAGCAGTTCTTC. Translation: CASSLAQGGPNNEQFF.

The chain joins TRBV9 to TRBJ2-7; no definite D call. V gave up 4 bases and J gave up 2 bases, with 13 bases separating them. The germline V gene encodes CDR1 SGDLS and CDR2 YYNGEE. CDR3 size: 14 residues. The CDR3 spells CASSLSSAAYEQYF. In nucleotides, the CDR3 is TGTGCCAGCAGCCTTTCGTCGGCGGCCTACGAGCAGTACTTC.

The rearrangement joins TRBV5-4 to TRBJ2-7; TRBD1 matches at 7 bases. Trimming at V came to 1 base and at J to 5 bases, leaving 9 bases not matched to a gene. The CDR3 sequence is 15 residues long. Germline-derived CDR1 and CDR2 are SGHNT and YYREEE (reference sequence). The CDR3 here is CASSLPSTGSDEQYF. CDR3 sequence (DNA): TGTGCCAGCAGCTTGCCCTCGACAGGGTCCGACGAGCAGTACTTC.

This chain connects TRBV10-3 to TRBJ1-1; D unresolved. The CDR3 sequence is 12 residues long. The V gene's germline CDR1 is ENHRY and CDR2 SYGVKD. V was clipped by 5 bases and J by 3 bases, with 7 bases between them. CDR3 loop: CAISPADTEAFF. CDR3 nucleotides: TGTGCCATCAGTCCTGCTGACACTGAAGCTTTCTTT.

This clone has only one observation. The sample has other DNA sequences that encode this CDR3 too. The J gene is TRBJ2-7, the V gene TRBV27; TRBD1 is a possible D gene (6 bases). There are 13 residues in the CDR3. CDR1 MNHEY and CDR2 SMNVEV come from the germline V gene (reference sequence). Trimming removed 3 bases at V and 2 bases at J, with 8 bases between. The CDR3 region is CASSFGQPYEQYF. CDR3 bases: TGTGCCAGCAGTTTCGGACAGCCCTACGAGCAGTACTTC.

This CDR3 is CASSLGQGKQTQYF. The CDR3, as DNA: TGTGCCAGCAGCTTGGGACAGGGAAAACAGACCCAGTACTTC. The chain is built from TRBV5-6 and TRBJ2-5; 7 bases align to TRBD1. V lost 0 bases to trimming and J lost 6 bases; unmatched junction nucleotides: 5. Per the germline V gene, CDR1 is SGHDT and CDR2 is YYEEEE. The CDR3 sequence is 14 residues long.

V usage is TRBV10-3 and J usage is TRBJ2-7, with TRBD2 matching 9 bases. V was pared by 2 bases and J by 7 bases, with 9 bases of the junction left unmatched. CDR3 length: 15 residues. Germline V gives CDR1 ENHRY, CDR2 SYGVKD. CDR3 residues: CAISEPYGGRGEQYF. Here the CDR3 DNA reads TGTGCCATCAGTGAGCCATACGGCGGGAGGGGGGAGCAGTACTTC.

CDR3 DNA sequence: TGTGCCAGCAGTTTGGAGGGAGGGGTCGCAGATACGCAGTATTTT. Its translation is CASSLEGGVADTQYF. V gene TRBV27 combines with J gene TRBJ2-3; 7 bases match TRBD2. Trimming at V came to 3 bases and at J to 4 bases, leaving 7 bases not matched to a gene. CDR3 length: 15 residues. Per the germline V gene, CDR1 is MNHEY and CDR2 is SMNVEV (reference sequence).

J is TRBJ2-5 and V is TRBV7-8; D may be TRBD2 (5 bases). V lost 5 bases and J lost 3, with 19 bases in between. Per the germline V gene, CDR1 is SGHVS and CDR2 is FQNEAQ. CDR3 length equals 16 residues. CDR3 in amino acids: CASSPFPGWGEETQYF. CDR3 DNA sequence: TGTGCCAGCAGCCCGTTCCCGGGGTGGGGAGAAGAGACCCAGTACTTC.

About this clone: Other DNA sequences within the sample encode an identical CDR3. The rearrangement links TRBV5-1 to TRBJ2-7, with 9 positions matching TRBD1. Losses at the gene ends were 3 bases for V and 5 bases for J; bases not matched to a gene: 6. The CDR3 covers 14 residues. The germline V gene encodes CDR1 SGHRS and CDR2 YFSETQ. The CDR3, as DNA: TGCGCCAGCAGCTCCGGGACAGGGCTCCACGAGCAGTACTTC. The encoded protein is CASSSGTGLHEQYF.

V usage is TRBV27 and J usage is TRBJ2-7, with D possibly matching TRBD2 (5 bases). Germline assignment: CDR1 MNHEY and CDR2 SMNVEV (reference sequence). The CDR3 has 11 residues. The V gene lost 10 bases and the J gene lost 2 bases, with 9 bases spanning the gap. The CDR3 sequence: CAIGSTYEQYF. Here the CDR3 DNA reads TGTGCCATTGGGAGTACCTACGAGCAGTACTTC.

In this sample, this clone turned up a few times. The CDR3 spells CASSLPAWTEQYF. The DNA for the CDR3 is TGTGCCAGCAGCTTGCCTGCTTGGACCGAGCAGTACTTC. The chain joins TRBV7-9 to TRBJ2-7; D is undetermined. V gave up 3 bases and J gave up 6 bases, with 12 bases separating them. This CDR3 contains 13 residues. Germline V gene data show CDR1 as SEHNR and CDR2 as FQNEAQ (reference sequence).